One sample yielded the 21 T cell receptor beta chains listed below, sequenced in a study of technical replicates of blood from a handful of donors. The repertoire was sequenced with immunoSEQ multiplex PCR; TCRdb's copy has only in-frame clones and lacks some. The table lists 70,000 to 95,000 clones, more than 85% of them singletons. Specimen: T cells isolated from PBMCs. The receptors derive from a human donor in good health.

V gene TRBV7-6 combines with J gene TRBJ2-5, with 7 positions matching TRBD1. Germline V CDR1 and CDR2: SGHVS, FNYEAQ. J was trimmed by 2 bases and V by 2 bases; bases with no gene match: 5. This CDR3 contains 15 residues. Written as DNA, the CDR3 is TGTGCCAGCAGCTTACAAGACAGGGCGCAAGAGACCCAGTACTTC. This sequence encodes CASSLQDRAQETQYF.

This chain links TRBV19 with TRBJ2-3; the match to TRBD2 covers 8 bases. This CDR3 spans 17 amino acids. Losses at the gene ends were 6 bases for V and 1 base for J; bases not matched to a gene: 12. Germline CDR1 and CDR2: LNHDA and SQIVND (reference sequence). CDR3 DNA sequence: TGTGCCAGTAGCTCAATCGGGGGGGATAGCGGCACAGATACGCAGTATTTT. Translation gives CASSSIGGDSGTDTQYF.

This clone was seen once. J is TRBJ1-4 and V is TRBV15; D is undetermined. V lost 9 bases, J lost 0 bases, and 14 bases lay in between. There are 15 residues in the CDR3. CDR1 is LNHNV and CDR2 is YYDKDF in the germline V gene (reference sequence). CDR3 sequence: CATEAEGATNEKLFF. The CDR3 bases are TGTGCCACTGAAGCAGAGGGTGCAACTAATGAAAAACTGTTTTTT.

The chain links TRBV7-2 to TRBJ2-4; 12 bases align to TRBD2. Unmatched junction bases numbered 6, after V lost 5 bases and J lost 1 base. The germline gives CDR1 SGHTA, CDR2 FQGNSA. The CDR3 totals 17 residues. The CDR3 here is CASSAVTSGRAKNIQYF. The CDR3 DNA is TGTGCCAGCAGCGCCGTAACTAGCGGGAGGGCCAAAAACATTCAGTACTTC.

In this sample, this clone turned up once. The rearrangement joins TRBV7-8 to TRBJ2-1; 9 bases fit TRBD2. Germline loops: CDR1 SGHVS, CDR2 FQNEAQ. V shed 8 bases and J 7 bases; nucleotides not matched to a gene: 18. The CDR3 runs 17 residues. The chain's CDR3 is CASGDDWRGGFLNEQFF. CDR3 coding DNA: TGTGCCAGCGGAGACGACTGGCGGGGGGGCTTTTTAAATGAGCAGTTCTTC.

The V call is TRBV9, the J call TRBJ2-1; the match to TRBD2 covers 8 bases. The ends lost 4 bases at V and 5 bases at J; junction bases unmatched: 8. The germline CDR1 and CDR2 sequences are SGDLS and YYNGEE. This CDR3 has 15 residues. CDR3 amino acids: CASSPLAGTNNEQFF. CDR3 sequence (DNA): TGTGCCAGCAGCCCCCTAGCGGGTACAAACAATGAGCAGTTCTTC.

V and J are TRBV30 and TRBJ1-6; D may be TRBD1 (6 bases). The germline V gene has CDR1 GTSNPN and CDR2 SVGIG (reference sequence). CDR3 length equals 11 residues. V shed 2 bases and J shed 10 bases, with 6 bases lying between them. The CDR3 sequence: CAWSTGSPLHF. Written as DNA, the CDR3 is TGTGCCTGGAGTACAGGGTCACCCCTCCACTTT.

The rearrangement joins TRBV5-1 to TRBJ2-7, with TRBD2 matching 12 bases. Germline CDR1 reads SGHRS; CDR2 reads YFSETQ. Germline trimming cut 0 bases from V and 3 bases from J; bases unmatched to any gene: 4. This CDR3 has 16 residues. The CDR3 loop is CASSLGKTSGGYEQYF. CDR3 bases: TGCGCCAGCAGCTTGGGGAAGACTAGCGGGGGCTACGAGCAGTACTTC.

The J gene is TRBJ2-7, the V gene TRBV28; no reliable D call. Germline-derived CDR1 and CDR2 are MDHEN and SYDVKM. The V and J ends lost 6 bases and 6 bases respectively, with 15 bases between them. This CDR3 contains 13 residues. The CDR3 protein is CASSPLGDSEQYF. CDR3 nucleotide sequence: TGTGCCAGCAGCCCCTTGGGCGATAGCGAGCAGTACTTC.

The chain is built from TRBV19 and TRBJ2-5, with 12 positions matching TRBD1. CDR1 is LNHDA and CDR2 is SQIVND in the germline V gene (reference sequence). Unmatched junction bases numbered 9, after V lost 6 bases and J lost 4 bases. The CDR3 covers 16 residues. This CDR3 is CASSTPWDRGLETQYF. Written as DNA, the CDR3 is TGTGCCAGTAGCACGCCATGGGACAGGGGGCTAGAGACCCAGTACTTC.

In DNA, the CDR3 is TGTGCCAGCAGCTTGTACGACAGGAACAACTATGGCTACACCTTC. The encoded protein is CASSLYDRNNYGYTF. The chain recombines TRBV5-4 with TRBJ1-2; a possible D gene is TRBD1 (6 bases). Trimming took off 1 base at V and 2 bases at J, with 12 bases between the two ends. This CDR3 region has 15 residues. Germline-derived CDR1 and CDR2 are SGHNT and YYREEE (reference sequence).

The chain employs TRBV5-1 and TRBJ2-3; TRBD2 agrees at 9 bases. V trimming: 0 bases; J trimming: 1 base; junction bases outside the gene matches: 6. Looked up from germline, CDR1 is SGHRS and CDR2 is YFSETQ. This CDR3 contains 17 residues. Here the CDR3 reads CASSLVSGRWGTDTQYF. DNA for the CDR3: TGCGCCAGCAGCTTGGTCAGCGGGAGGTGGGGCACAGATACGCAGTATTTT.

J is TRBJ2-7 and V is TRBV14; 7 bases line up with TRBD1. V shed 2 bases and J 4 bases; nucleotides not matched to a gene: 8. The CDR3 extends over 15 amino acids. From germline, CDR1 is SGHDN and CDR2 FVKESK. DNA of the CDR3: TGTGCCAGCAGCCAATTATACAGGGGTCGGTACGAGCAGTACTTC. Encoded protein: CASSQLYRGRYEQYF.

This chain links TRBV15 with TRBJ1-4; 10 bases align to TRBD1. V shed 5 bases and J 6 bases; nucleotides not matched to a gene: 9. Germline CDR1 and CDR2: LNHNV and YYDKDF (reference sequence). The CDR3 covers 16 residues. CDR3: CATSGDRGQGDEKLFF. The CDR3 DNA reads TGTGCCACCAGCGGGGACAGGGGACAGGGTGATGAAAAACTGTTTTTT.

The J gene is TRBJ2-2, the V gene TRBV28; TRBD1 is a possible D gene (6 bases). The CDR3 contains 15 residues. Germline CDR1 MDHEN, CDR2 SYDVKM. Trimming cost V 2 bases and J 6 bases, with 13 bases left between them. The CDR3 loop is CASSLVGRGPGELFF. DNA for the CDR3: TGTGCCAGCAGTTTAGTCGGCAGGGGCCCCGGGGAGCTGTTTTTT.

This chain uses TRBV28 with TRBJ1-2; possibly TRBD1 for D (5 bases). Germline assignment: CDR1 MDHEN and CDR2 SYDVKM. This CDR3 contains 16 residues. Between the trimmed V and J ends, which lost 3 bases and 0 bases, there was a span of 14 bases. The CDR3 bases are TGTGCCAGCAGTTTTGATTCAGGGTTCTCTAACTATGGCTACACCTTC. It specifies CASSFDSGFSNYGYTF.

This chain joins TRBV7-3 and TRBJ2-2; weak D call: TRBD2 (6 bases). The CDR3 has 15 amino acids. V was cut by 3 bases and J by 6 bases, with 14 bases left in between. CDR1 is SGHTA, CDR2 FQGTGA, per germline. The CDR3 coding sequence is TGTGCCAGCAGCTTCGGAGGGGCTACCGCCGGGGAGCTGTTTTTT. Residues: CASSFGGATAGELFF.

About this clone itself: Other DNA sequences of this sample code for an identical CDR3. This rearrangement joins TRBV5-1 to TRBJ2-1; no firm D call. Germline V gene sequence: CDR1 SGHRS, CDR2 YFSETQ. The V and J ends lost 1 base and 8 bases respectively, with 7 bases between them. CDR3 length: 12 residues. This CDR3 reads CASSLRGDEQFF. DNA of the CDR3: TGCGCCAGCAGCTTGAGAGGAGATGAGCAGTTCTTC.

V is TRBV6-1 and J is TRBJ1-2, with D perhaps TRBD1 (5 bases). The V end lost 2 bases, the J end lost 0 bases, and 13 bases lay between the germline ends. The V gene's germline CDR1 is MNHNS and CDR2 SASEGT. CDR3 length: 16 amino acids. The CDR3 sequence: CASSEHSGLANYGYTF. In DNA form, the CDR3 reads TGTGCCAGCAGTGAACATTCAGGGCTAGCTAACTATGGCTACACCTTC.

This chain connects TRBV4-2 to TRBJ1-6; TRBD1 matches 9 bases. Germline V gene data show CDR1 as LGHNA and CDR2 as YNFKEQ. J gave up 7 bases and V 7 bases, and 11 bases lay outside the gene matches. The CDR3 loop spans 16 amino acids. CDR3 nucleotides: TGTGCCAGCACCCCCCGGGACAGGGTCCAGAATTCACCCCTCCACTTT. This sequence encodes CASTPRDRVQNSPLHF.

This chain links TRBV4-1 with TRBJ2-7; 8 nucleotides match TRBD2. With 2 bases clipped from V and 3 bases from J, the junction kept 12 bases outside the gene matches. This CDR3 has 17 residues. Per the germline V gene, CDR1 is MGHRA and CDR2 is YSYEKL. The CDR3: CASSQTGTGLGIYEQYF. CDR3 nucleotides: TGCGCCAGCAGCCAAACGGGGACGGGACTAGGGATCTACGAGCAGTACTTC.